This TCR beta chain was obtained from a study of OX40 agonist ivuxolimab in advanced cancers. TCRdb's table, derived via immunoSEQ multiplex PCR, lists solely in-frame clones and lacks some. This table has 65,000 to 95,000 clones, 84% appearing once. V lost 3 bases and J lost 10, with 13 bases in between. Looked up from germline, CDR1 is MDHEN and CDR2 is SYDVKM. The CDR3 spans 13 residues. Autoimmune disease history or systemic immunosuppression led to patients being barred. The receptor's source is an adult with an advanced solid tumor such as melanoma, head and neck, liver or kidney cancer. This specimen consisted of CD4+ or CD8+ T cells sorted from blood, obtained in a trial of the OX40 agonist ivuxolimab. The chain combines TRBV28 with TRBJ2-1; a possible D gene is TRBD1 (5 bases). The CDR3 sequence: CASSFSIRQEQFF. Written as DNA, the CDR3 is TGTGCCAGCAGTTTCTCGATTCGACAGGAGCAGTTCTTC.